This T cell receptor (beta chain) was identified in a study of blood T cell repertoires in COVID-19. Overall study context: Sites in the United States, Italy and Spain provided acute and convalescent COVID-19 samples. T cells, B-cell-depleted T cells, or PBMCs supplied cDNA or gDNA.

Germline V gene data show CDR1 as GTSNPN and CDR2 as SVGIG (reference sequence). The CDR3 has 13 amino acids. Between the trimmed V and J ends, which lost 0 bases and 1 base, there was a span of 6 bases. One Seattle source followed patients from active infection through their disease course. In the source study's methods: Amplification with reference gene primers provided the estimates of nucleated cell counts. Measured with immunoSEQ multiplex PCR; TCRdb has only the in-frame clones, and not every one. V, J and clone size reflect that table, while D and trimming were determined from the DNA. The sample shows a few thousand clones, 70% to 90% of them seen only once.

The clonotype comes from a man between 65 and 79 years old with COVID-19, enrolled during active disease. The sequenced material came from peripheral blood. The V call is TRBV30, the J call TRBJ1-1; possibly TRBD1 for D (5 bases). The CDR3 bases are TGTGCCTGGAGTGTAAGGGGGAACACTGAAGCTTTCTTT. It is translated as CAWSVRGNTEAFF.